This paragraph covers one T cell receptor (beta chain) sequence. These data come from a study of blood T cell repertoires in COVID-19. Turning to the study itself: PBMCs, B-cell-depleted T cells, or T cells provided the cDNA or gDNA that made up the material.

Original analysis: Amplified reference gene primers provided the basis for estimating nucleated cell counts. Measured with immunoSEQ multiplex PCR; TCRdb has only the in-frame clones, and not every one. D and trimming were read from the DNA, whereas the V and J calls and clone size are those reported in that table. Of 250,000 to 300,000 clones in the sample, just under 90% were seen once. Germline CDR1 and CDR2: LNHNV and YYDKDF (reference sequence). This CDR3 spans 14 amino acids. V lost 3 bases to trimming and J lost 13 bases, with 18 bases between them. Participant ages covered about 18 to 100 years across 25 or so US areas. Clinical histories supplied by participants themselves formed the basis of cohort assignment.

This TCR came from a woman aged 55-70 years who had recovered from COVID-19. The gene calls are TRBV15 and TRBJ1-4; possible D gene TRBD1, 6 bases. The sequencing sample was made of PBMCs or T cells enriched from blood (not recorded which). The CDR3 protein is CATSRDDRDIRLFF. The CDR3 DNA is TGTGCCACCAGCAGGGACGACCGGGACATTAGACTGTTTTTT.